A single T cell receptor beta chain is shown here with its context. The sample belongs to a study of shared T cell receptors in the human thymus. Here immunoSEQ multiplex PCR was the method, and the copy in TCRdb shows in-frame clones only, minus some. Of over 450,000 clones in the sample, around 82% were seen once. The germline V gene has CDR1 SQVTM and CDR2 ANQGSEA. V gave up 3 bases and J gave up 1 base, with 9 bases separating them. The CDR3 has 13 amino acids. Another study also made use of these data, one on human thymus T cells. That study adds: Healthy Finnish infants undergoing corrective surgery for congenital heart defects were the donors. Related research has reported that thymic repertoires overlap highly among unrelated individuals.

The sequenced sample consisted of thymocytes. The receptor's source is a boy under two years old with a congenital heart defect. J is TRBJ1-1 and V is TRBV29-1; D is unclear. In DNA form, the CDR3 reads TGCAGCGTTGACGGAGGAAAGAACACTGAAGCTTTCTTT. It is translated as CSVDGGKNTEAFF.